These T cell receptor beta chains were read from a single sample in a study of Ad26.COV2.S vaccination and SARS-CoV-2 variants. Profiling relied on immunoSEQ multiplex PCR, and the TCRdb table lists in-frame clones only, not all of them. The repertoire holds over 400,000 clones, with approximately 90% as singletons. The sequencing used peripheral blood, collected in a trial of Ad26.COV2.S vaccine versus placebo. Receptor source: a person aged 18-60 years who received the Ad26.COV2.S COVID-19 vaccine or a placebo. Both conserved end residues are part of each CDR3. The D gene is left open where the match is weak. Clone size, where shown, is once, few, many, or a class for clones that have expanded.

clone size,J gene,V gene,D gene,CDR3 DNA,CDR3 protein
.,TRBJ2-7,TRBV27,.,TGTGCCAGCAGTTTAGCGGGGAGCTCCTACGAGCAGTACTTC,CASSLAGSSYEQYF
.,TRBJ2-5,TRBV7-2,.,TGTGCCAGCAGTTTCGGTCCGGCGGTCGAGACCCAGTACTTC,CASSFGPAVETQYF
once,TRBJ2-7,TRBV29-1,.,TGCAGCGTTGTAGGAAGAGGGGGTCCGTACGAGCAGTACTTC,CSVVGRGGPYEQYF
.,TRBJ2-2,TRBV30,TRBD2,TGTGCCTGTGGGACTAGCGGGGTCAGCACCGGGGAGCTGTTTTTT,CACGTSGVSTGELFF
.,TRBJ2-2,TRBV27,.,TGTGCCAGCAGTTTATCTGGGGGGGCGAGCGGGGAGCTGTTTTTT,CASSLSGGASGELFF
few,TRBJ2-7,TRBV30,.,TGTGCCTGGAGTGGCGGGGACATCTCCTACGAGCAGTACTTC,CAWSGGDISYEQYF
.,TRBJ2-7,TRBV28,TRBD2,TGTGCCAGCAGTTTTGGACTAGCGGGTCCCTACGAGCAGTACTTC,CASSFGLAGPYEQYF
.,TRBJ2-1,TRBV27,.,TGTGCCAGCAGCCACCTTCTCTCACGGGATTACAATGAGCAGTTCTTC,CASSHLLSRDYNEQFF
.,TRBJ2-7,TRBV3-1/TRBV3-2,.,TGTGCCAGCAGCCCCGGTCCATACGAGCAGTACTTC,CASSPGPYEQYF
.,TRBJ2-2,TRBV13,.,TGTGCCAGCAGCTTATTTGGCACTAAAAGCGGCGGGGAGCTGTTTTTT,CASSLFGTKSGGELFF
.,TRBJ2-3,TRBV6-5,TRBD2,TGTGCCAGCAGGCGGACTAGCGGCACAGATACGCAGTATTTT,CASRRTSGTDTQYF
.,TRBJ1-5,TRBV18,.,TGTGCCAGCTCACCGGGGCAGAGTAGCAATCAGCCCCAGCATTTT,CASSPGQSSNQPQHF
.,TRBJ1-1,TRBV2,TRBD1,TGTGCCAGCAGCTATGACCCGACAGGGGGCGAGACTGAAGCTTTCTTT,CASSYDPTGGETEAFF
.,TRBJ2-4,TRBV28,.,TGTGCCAGCAGTTTTGGCGAGACGGCCAAAAACATTCAGTACTTC,CASSFGETAKNIQYF
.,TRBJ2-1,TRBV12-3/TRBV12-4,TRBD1,TGTGCCAGCAATCCGACAGGGGGCAATGAGCAGTTCTTC,CASNPTGGNEQFF
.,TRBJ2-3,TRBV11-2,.,TGTGCCAGCAGCGCCCTCAAACGGACAGATACGCAGTATTTT,CASSALKRTDTQYF
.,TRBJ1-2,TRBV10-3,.,TGTGCCATCAGTGAATCGGGGTTGTACTATGGCTACACCTTC,CAISESGLYYGYTF
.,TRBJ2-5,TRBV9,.,TGTGCCAGCAGCCCCGGGGTGCGGGGACAAGAGACCCAGTACTTC,CASSPGVRGQETQYF
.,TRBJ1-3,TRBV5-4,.,TGTGCCAGCAGCTTGGGGACTCGTGGGGTTTCTGGAAACACCATATATTTT,CASSLGTRGVSGNTIYF
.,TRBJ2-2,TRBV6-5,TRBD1,TGTGCCAGCAGTTACGGACAGGGGACAACCGGGGAGCTGTTTTTT,CASSYGQGTTGELFF
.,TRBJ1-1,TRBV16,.,TGTGCCAGCAGCCAATTGGTGAGGGGACCTGAAGCTTTCTTT,CASSQLVRGPEAFF
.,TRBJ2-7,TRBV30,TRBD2,TGTGCCTGGAGTGTACTAGCGGGGGGAACCTACGAGCAGTACTTC,CAWSVLAGGTYEQYF
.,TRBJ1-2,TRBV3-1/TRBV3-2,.,TGTGCCAGCAGCCAAGATATTGGGTTGGGAACTTACTATGGCTACACCTTC,CASSQDIGLGTYYGYTF
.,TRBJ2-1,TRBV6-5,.,TGTGCCAGCGGGGGCGGGGGCCTGTACAATGAGCAGTTCTTC,CASGGGGLYNEQFF
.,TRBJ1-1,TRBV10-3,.,TGTGCCATCAGCCGGGACATGAACACTGAAGCTTTCTTT,CAISRDMNTEAFF
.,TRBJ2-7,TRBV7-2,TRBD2,TGTGCCAGCAGCCCAAGGGGAGGGGTCTCCTACGAGCAGTACTTC,CASSPRGGVSYEQYF